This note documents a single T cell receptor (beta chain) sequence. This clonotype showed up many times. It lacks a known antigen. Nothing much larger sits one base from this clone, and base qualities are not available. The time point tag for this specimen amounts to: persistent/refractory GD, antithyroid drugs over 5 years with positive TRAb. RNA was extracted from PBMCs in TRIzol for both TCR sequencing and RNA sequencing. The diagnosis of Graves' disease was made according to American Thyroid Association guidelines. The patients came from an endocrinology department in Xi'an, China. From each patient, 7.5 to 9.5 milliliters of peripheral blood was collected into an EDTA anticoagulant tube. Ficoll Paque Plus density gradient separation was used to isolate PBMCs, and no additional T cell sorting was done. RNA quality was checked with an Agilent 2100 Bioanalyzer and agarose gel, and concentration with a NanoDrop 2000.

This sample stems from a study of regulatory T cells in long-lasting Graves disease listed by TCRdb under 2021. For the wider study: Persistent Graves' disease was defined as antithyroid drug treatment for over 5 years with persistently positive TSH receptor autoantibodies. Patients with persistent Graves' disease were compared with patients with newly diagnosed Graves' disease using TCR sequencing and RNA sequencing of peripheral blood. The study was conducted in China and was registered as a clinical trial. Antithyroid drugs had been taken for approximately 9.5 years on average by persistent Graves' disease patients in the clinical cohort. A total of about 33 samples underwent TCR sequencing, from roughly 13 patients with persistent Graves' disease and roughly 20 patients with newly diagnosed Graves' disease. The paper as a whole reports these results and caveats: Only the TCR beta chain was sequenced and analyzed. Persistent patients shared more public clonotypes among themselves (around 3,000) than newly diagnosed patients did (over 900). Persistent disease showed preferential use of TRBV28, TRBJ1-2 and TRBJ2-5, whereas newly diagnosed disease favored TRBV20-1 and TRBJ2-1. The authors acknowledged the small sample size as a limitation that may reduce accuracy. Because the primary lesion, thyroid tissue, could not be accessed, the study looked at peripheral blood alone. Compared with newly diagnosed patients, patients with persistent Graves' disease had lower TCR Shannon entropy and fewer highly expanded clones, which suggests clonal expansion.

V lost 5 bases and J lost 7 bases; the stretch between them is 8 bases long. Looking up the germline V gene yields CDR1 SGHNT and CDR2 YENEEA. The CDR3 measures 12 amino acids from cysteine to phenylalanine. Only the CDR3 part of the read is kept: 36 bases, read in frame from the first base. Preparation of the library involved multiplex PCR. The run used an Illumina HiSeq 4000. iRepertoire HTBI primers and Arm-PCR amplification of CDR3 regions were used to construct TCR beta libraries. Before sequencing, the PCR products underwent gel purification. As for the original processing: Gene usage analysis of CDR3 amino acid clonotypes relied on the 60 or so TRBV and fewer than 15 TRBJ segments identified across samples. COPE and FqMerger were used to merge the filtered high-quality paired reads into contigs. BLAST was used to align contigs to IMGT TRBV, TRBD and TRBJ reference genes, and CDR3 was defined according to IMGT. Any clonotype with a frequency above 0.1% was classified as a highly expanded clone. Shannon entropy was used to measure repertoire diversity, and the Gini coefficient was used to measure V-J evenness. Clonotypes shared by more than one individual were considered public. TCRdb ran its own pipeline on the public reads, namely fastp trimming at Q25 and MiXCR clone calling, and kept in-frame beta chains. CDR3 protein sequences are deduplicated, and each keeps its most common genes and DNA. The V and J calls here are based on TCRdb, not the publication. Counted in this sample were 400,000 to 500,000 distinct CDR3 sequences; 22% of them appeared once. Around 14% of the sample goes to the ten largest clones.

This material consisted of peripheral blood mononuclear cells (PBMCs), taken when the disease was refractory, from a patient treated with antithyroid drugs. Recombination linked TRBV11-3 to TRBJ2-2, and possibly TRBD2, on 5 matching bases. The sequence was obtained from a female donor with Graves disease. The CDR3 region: CASSPGGGELFF. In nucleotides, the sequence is TGTGCCAGCAGCCCCGGAGGCGGGGAGCTGTTTTTT.